This T cell receptor beta chain was captured by sequencing in a study of T cells after yellow fever vaccination. Study results and limitations: Reappearance after the booster was seen for most primary-vaccination clones, at 95% to 96% CD4 and 75% to 90% CD8.

Each CDR3 protein gets one entry after TCRdb re-called the 5' RACE reads with MiXCR. The profile covers about 200,000 distinct CDR3 sequences, with roughly 3.3% appearing a single time and 3.2% taken by the ten largest. This clonotype was recorded a few times. Antigen unknown. Specimen: CD4+ T cells sorted from PBMCs, collected 10 days after the yellow fever booster vaccination. This clonotype was sampled from a man younger than 35 who received the YFV17D yellow fever vaccine.

The CDR3 DNA sequence: TGCAGTGCTAGAGATCTGACGGCGAACACCGGGGAGCTGTTTTTT. Its translation is CSARDLTANTGELFF. The V gene is TRBV20-1, the J gene TRBJ2-2, with D uncertain. The CDR3 has 15 residues. The germline V gene has CDR1 DFQATT and CDR2 SNEGSKA (reference sequence). Between the trimmed V and J ends, which lost 0 bases and 0 bases, there was a span of 8 bases.